Relative to its sample, the clone carrying this TCR beta chain is medium-sized. What it recognizes is unknown. This sample was taken from a study of CD8 T cells in ankylosing spondylitis. The germline V gene has CDR1 DFQATT and CDR2 SNEGSKA (reference sequence). The junction had 10 bases not matched to a gene; V was cut back by 6 bases and J by 5 bases. The CDR3 covers 15 residues. TCRdb reprocessed the 5' RACE reads via MiXCR and lists one record per CDR3 protein. The data show 50,000 to 75,000 distinct CDR3 sequences, 6.2% seen once. Regarding the study as a whole: Significantly higher representation of disease-linked clones was reported for matched ankylosing spondylitis synovial fluid.

The sample taken for sequencing was synovial fluid, either unsorted or a sorted T cell fraction (not recorded which). The clonotype originates from a male donor with ankylosing spondylitis. The rearrangement links TRBV20-1 to TRBJ2-3; TRBD1 agrees at 11 bases. CDR3 in DNA: TGCAGTGCGAGAATGGACAGGGGGCGAGGAGATACGCAGTATTTT. It translates to CSARMDRGRGDTQYF.